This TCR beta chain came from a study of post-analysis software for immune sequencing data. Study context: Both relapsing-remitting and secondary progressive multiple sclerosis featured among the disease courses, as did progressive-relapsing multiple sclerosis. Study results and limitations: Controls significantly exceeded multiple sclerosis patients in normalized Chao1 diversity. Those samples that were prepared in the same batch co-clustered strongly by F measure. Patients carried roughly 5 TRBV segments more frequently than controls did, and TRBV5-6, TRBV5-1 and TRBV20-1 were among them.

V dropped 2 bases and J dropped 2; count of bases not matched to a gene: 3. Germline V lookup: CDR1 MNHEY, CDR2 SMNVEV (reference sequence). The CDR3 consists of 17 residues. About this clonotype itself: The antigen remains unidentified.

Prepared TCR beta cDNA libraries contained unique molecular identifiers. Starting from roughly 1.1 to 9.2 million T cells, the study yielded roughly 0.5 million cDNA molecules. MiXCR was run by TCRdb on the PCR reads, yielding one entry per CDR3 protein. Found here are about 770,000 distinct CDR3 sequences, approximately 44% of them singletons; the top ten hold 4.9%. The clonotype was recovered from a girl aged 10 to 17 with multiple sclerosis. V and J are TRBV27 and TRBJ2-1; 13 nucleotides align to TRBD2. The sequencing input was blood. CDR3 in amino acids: CASSLGTSGKAYNEQFF. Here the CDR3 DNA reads TGTGCCAGCAGTTTAGGGACTAGCGGGAAGGCCTACAATGAGCAGTTCTTC.